Sequencing of this TCR beta chain was carried out in a study of T cell repertoires in cytomegalovirus infection. Study in general: Public TCR beta signature analysis indicated the presence of both CMV infection and matching HLA type. The study, taken as a whole, reports: Predominance within the ex vivo response was attributable to HLA-C-restricted CMV-specific TCR beta clonotypes. CMV carriers having the relevant HLA were flagged by cumulative public TCR beta family frequency.

TCRdb re-called the reads with MiXCR, one entry per CDR3 protein. Among some 71,000 distinct CDR3 sequences listed, about 26% were seen once. The CDR3 spans 14 residues. V lost 4 bases and J lost 0, with 13 bases in between. Germline V CDR1 and CDR2: DFQATT, SNEGSKA (reference sequence). Turning to this clonotype: No antigen is known for it.

The genes are TRBV20-1 and TRBJ2-7, with D unclear. The sequences come from CD8+ T cells from cultured PBMCs, collected from culture after CMV antigen stimulation. The source of this sequence is a human donor in good health (CMV status not recorded). Some clones in this sample may be carry-over from other donors' samples. CDR3 in DNA: TGCAGTGCTAAAAACCTTTGGACCTCCTACGAGCAGTACTTC. Translated, it gives CSAKNLWTSYEQYF.